What follows are 8 T cell receptor beta chains derived from one specimen sequenced in a study of T cells in Graves' hyperthyroidism and ophthalmopathy. It was RNA transcripts that yielded the amplified TCR beta CDR3 regions. TCR CDR3 underwent first-round RT-PCR with the HTBI primer set. TCRdb re-analysed the multiplex PCR reads in MiXCR, keeping a single row per CDR3 protein. This table holds 360,000 or so distinct CDR3 sequences, 19% found once. The source material was blood. The receptors here all came from a woman between 18 and 30 years old with Graves' hyperthyroidism.

This clonotype was recorded at least ten times. The CDR3 DNA is TGTGCCAGCAGCCCCTGGGACAGGAAGATCGGTGGGCAGTACTTC. This sequence encodes CASSPWDRKIGGQYF. This chain connects TRBV7-8 to TRBJ2-7; 8 nucleotides agree with TRBD1. V lost 5 bases and J lost 9; bases outside the gene matches: 15. The germline V gene has CDR1 SGHVS and CDR2 FQNEAQ. The length of the CDR3 is 15 residues.

There are many counts of this clonotype. The chain joins TRBV24-1 to TRBJ1-1; D gene uncertain. V gave up 4 bases and J gave up 3 bases, with 5 bases separating them. Germline CDR1 reads KGHDR; CDR2 reads SFDVKD. This CDR3 contains 12 residues. The CDR3 DNA is TGTGCCACCAGTGACCCAGACACTGAAGCTTTCTTT. Translated: CATSDPDTEAFF.

This clonotype was seen ten or more times. The J gene is TRBJ1-3, the V gene TRBV12-3 or TRBV12-4; D remains unclear. The CDR3 is made up of 14 amino acids. The ends were cut back, 5 bases at V and 0 bases at J, with 8 bases in the middle. CDR3 region: CASSRPSSGNTIYF. As DNA, the CDR3 is TGTGCCAGCAGTCGTCCTAGCTCTGGAAACACCATATATTTT.

This clonotype was detected ten times or more. The chain is built from TRBV11-2 and TRBJ2-5, with TRBD2 identical over 11 bases. The CDR3 is 16 residues long. The germline V gene has CDR1 SGHAT and CDR2 FQNNGV. V trimming: 5 bases; J trimming: 3 bases; junction bases outside the gene matches: 8. CDR3 sequence: CASSRNSGGAKETQYF. CDR3 DNA: TGTGCCAGCAGCAGAAATAGCGGGGGGGCAAAAGAGACCCAGTACTTC.

This chain connects TRBV12-3 or TRBV12-4 to TRBJ1-2; 7 nucleotides align to TRBD1. The CDR3 covers 14 residues. With V trimmed by 3 bases and J by 5 bases, 6 bases remained unmatched. CDR3 nucleotides: TGTGCCAGCAGTTTCTCAGGGACAGAGTATGGCTACACCTTC. It is translated as CASSFSGTEYGYTF.

This clonotype occurred a few times. The rearrangement links TRBV3-1 to TRBJ2-4; no clear D. V lost 2 bases and J 6 bases, leaving 11 bases between the germline ends. There are 14 residues in the CDR3. Germline V CDR1 and CDR2: LGHDT, YNNKEL (reference sequence). CDR3 loop: CASSQSSGGNIQYF. CDR3 nucleotide sequence: TGTGCCAGCAGCCAATCTTCTGGCGGAAACATTCAGTACTTC.

This clonotype was counted ten times or more. The chain employs TRBV6-4 and TRBJ2-6; the D is unclear. Germline CDR1 is MRHNA and CDR2 is SNTAGT. The CDR3 consists of 16 residues. The V end was cut by 0 bases, the J end by 0 bases, with 6 bases between. Here the CDR3 reads CASSDSSSSGANVLTF. CDR3 coding DNA: TGTGCCAGCAGTGACTCAAGCTCCTCTGGGGCCAACGTCCTGACTTTC.

The chain combines TRBV19 with TRBJ1-2; 7 positions agree with TRBD1. Germline assignment: CDR1 LNHDA and CDR2 SQIVND (reference sequence). The CDR3 length is 15 residues. J was trimmed by 2 bases and V by 5 bases; bases with no gene match: 8. CDR3 DNA sequence: TGTGCCAGTAGTGCCGACTCGACAGGGAACTATGGCTACACCTTC. It is translated as CASSADSTGNYGYTF.